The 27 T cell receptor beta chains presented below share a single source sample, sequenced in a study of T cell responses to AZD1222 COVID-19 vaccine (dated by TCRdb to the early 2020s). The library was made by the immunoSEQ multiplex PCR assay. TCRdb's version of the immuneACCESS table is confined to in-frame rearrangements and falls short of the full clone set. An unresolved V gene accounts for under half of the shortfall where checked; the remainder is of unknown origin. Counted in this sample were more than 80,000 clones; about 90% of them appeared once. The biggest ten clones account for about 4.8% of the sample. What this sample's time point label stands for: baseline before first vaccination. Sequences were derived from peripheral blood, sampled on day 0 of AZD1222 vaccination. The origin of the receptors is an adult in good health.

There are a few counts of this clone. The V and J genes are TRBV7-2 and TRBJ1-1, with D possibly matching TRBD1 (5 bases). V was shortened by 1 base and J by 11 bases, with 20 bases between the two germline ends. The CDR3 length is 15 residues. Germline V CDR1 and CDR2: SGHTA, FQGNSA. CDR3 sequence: CASSLDQGTAREAFF. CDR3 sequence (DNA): TGTGCCAGCAGCTTAGATCAGGGAACGGCCCGAGAGGCTTTCTTT.

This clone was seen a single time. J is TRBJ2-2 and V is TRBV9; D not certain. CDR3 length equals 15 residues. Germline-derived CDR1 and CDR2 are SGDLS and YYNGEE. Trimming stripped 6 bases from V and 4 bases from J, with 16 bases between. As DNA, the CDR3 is TGTGCCAGCAACCGAGGAACGGTCGGCACCGGGGAGCTGTTTTTT. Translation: CASNRGTVGTGELFF.

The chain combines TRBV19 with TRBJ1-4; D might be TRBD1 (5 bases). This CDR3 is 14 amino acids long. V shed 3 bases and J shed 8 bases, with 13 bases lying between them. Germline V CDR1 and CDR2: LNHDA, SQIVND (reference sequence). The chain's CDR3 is CASSIQGPSEKLFF. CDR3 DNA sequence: TGTGCCAGTAGTATCCAGGGTCCCTCGGAAAAACTGTTTTTT.

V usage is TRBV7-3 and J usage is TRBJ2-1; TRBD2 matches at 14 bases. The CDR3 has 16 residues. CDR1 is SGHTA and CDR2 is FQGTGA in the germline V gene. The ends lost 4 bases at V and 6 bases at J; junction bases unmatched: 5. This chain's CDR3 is CASSSTGTSGSNEQFF. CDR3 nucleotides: TGTGCCAGCAGCTCGACTGGGACTAGCGGGAGCAATGAGCAGTTCTTC. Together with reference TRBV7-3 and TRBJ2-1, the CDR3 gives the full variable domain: GAGVSQTPSNKVTEKGKYVELRCDPISGHTALYWYRQSLGQGPEFLIYFQGTGAADDSGLPNDRFFAVRPEGSVSTLKIQRTERGDSAVYLCASSSTGTSGSNEQFFGPGTRLTVL.

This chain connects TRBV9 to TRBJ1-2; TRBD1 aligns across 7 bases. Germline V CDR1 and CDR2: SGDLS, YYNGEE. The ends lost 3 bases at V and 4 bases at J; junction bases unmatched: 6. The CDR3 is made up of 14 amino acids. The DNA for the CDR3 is TGTGCCAGCAGCGGGACAGGAACCTCCTATGGCTACACCTTC. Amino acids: CASSGTGTSYGYTF. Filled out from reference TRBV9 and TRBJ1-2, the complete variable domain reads DSGVTQTPKHLITATGQRVTLRCSPRSGDLSVYWYQQSLDQGLQFLIQYYNGEERAKGNILERFSAQQFPDLHSELNLSSLELGDSALYFCASSGTGTSYGYTFGSGTRLTVV.

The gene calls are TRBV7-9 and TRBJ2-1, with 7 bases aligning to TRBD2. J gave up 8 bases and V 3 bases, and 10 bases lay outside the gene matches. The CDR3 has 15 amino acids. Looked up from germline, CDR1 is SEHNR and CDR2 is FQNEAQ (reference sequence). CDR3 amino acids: CASSFTRERGDEQFF. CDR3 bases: TGTGCCAGCAGCTTTACGCGGGAGAGGGGCGATGAGCAGTTCTTC.

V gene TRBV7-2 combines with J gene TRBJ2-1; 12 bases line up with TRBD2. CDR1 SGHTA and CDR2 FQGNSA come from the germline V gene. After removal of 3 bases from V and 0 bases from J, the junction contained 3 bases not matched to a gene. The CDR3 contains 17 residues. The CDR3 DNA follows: TGTGCCAGCAGCTTCGGACTAGCGGGAAGCTCCTACAATGAGCAGTTCTTC. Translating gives CASSFGLAGSSYNEQFF.

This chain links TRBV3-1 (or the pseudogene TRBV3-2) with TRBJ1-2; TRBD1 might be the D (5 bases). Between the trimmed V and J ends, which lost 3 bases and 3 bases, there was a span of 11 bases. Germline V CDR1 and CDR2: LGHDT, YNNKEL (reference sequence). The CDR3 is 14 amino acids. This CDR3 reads CASSQRGSDYGYTF. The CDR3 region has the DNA TGTGCCAGCAGCCAGAGGGGATCTGACTATGGCTACACCTTC.

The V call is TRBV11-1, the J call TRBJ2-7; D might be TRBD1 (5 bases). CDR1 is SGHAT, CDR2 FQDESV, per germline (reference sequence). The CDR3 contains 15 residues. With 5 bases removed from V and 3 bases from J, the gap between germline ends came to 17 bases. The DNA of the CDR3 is TGTGCCAGCAGCCGCGCCGGAACAGGAGACTACGAGCAGTACTTC. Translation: CASSRAGTGDYEQYF.

The chain's CDR3 is CASSQTRRGTEAFF. DNA of the CDR3: TGCGCCAGCAGTCAGACTAGACGCGGCACTGAAGCTTTCTTT. The genes are TRBV10-1 and TRBJ1-1; D unclear. The CDR3 is 14 amino acids. Trimming took off 5 bases at V and 4 bases at J, with 14 bases between the two ends. The V gene's germline CDR1 is WNHNN and CDR2 SYGVQD (reference sequence).

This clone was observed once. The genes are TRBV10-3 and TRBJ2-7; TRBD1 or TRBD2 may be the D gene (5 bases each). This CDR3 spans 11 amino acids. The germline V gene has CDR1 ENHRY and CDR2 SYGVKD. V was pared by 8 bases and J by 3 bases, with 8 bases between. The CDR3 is CAIGTSYEQYF. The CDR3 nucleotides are TGTGCCATCGGGACGAGCTACGAGCAGTACTTC.

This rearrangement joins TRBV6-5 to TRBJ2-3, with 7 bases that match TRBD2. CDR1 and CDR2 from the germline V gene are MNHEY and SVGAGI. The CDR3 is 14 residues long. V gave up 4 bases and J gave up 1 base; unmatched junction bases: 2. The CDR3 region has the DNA TGTGCCAGCAGTTGGGGGGGAGGCACAGATACGCAGTATTTT. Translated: CASSWGGGTDTQYF.

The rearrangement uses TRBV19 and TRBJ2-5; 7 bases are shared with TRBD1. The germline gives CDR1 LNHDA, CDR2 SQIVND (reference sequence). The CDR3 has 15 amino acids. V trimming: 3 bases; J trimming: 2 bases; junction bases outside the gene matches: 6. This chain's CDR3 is CASSIGTVLQETQYF. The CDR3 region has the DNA TGTGCCAGTAGTATCGGGACAGTTTTACAAGAGACCCAGTACTTC.

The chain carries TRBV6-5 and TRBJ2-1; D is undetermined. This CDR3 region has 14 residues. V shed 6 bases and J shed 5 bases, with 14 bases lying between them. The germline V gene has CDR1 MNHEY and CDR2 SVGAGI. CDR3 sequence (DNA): TGTGCCAGCAGCTATCATGGGCGTGACAATGAGCAGTTCTTC. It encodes CASSYHGRDNEQFF.

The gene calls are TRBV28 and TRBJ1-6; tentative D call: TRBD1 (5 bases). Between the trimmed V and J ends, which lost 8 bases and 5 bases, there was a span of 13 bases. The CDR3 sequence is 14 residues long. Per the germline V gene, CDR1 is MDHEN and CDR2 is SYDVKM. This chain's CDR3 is CASWSGLDNSPLHF. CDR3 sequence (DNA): TGTGCCAGCTGGTCGGGACTAGATAATTCACCCCTCCACTTT.

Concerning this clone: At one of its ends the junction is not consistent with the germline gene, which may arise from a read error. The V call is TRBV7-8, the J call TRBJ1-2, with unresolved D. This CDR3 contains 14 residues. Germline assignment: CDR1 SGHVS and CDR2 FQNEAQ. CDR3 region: CASSLDAVNYGYTF. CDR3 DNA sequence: TGTGCCAGCAGCTTAGATGCAGTAAACTATGGTTACACCTTC.

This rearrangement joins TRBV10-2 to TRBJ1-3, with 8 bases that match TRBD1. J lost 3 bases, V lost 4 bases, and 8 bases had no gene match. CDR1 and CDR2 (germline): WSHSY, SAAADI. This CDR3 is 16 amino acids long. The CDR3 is CASSVDRGVSGNTIYF. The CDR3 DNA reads TGCGCCAGCAGTGTAGACAGGGGAGTAAGTGGAAACACCATATATTTT.

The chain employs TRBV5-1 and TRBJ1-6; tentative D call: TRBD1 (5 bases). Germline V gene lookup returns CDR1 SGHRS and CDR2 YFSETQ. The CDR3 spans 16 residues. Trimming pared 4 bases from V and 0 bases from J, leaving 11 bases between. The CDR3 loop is CASSGGVGSYNSPLHF. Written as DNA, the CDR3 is TGCGCCAGCAGCGGAGGGGTGGGCTCCTATAATTCACCCCTCCACTTT.

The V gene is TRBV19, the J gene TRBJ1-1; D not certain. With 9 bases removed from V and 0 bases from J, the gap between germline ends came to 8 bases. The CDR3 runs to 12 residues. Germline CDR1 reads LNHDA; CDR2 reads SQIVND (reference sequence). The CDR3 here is CASAFMNTEAFF. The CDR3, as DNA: TGTGCCAGCGCCTTTATGAACACTGAAGCTTTCTTT. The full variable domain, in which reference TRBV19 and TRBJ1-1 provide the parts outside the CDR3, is DGGITQSPKYLFRKEGQNVTLSCEQNLNHDAMYWYRQDPGQGLRLIYYSQIVNDFQKGDIAEGYSVSREKKESFPLTVTSAQKNPTAFYLCASAFMNTEAFFGQGTRLTVV.

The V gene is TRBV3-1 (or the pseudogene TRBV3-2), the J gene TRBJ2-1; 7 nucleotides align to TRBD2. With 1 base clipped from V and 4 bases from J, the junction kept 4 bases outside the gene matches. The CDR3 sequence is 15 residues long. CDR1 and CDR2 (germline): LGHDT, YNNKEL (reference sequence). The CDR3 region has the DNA TGTGCCAGCAGCCAAGTGCGGGGGAATTACAATGAGCAGTTCTTC. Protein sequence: CASSQVRGNYNEQFF.

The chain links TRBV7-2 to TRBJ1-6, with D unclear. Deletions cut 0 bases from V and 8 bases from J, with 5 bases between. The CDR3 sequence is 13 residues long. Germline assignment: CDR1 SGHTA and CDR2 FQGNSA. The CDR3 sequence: CASSLAQDSPLHF. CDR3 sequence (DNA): TGTGCCAGCAGCTTAGCGCAGGATTCACCCCTCCACTTT.

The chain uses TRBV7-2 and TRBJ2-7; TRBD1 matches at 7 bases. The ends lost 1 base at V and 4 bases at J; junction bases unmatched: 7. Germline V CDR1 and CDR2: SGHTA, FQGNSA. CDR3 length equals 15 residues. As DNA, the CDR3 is TGTGCCAGCAGCTTAGATAGACCCAGGGGGTACGAGCAGTACTTC. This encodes CASSLDRPRGYEQYF.

CDR3 DNA: TGTGCCAGCAGTGGGGGACTACCCAATGAGCAGTTCTTC. Encoded protein: CASSGGLPNEQFF. The V gene is TRBV25-1, the J gene TRBJ2-1; 7 bases fit TRBD2. CDR3 size: 13 residues. V lost 4 bases to trimming and J lost 6 bases; unmatched junction nucleotides: 3. CDR1 and CDR2 from the germline V gene are MGHDK and SYGVNS.

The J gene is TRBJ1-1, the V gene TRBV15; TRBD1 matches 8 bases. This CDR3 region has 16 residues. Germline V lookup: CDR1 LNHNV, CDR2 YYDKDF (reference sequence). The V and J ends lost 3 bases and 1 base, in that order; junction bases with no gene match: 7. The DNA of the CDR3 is TGTGCCACCAGCAGCGCACCCGGGACAGGGAACACTGAAGCTTTCTTT. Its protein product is CATSSAPGTGNTEAFF.

The CDR3 is CASSPWGGGEKLFF. The CDR3, as DNA: TGTGCCAGCAGTCCCTGGGGGGGAGGTGAAAAACTGTTTTTT. This chain uses TRBV27 with TRBJ1-4; perhaps TRBD1 as D (5 bases). This CDR3 contains 14 residues. The V end was cut by 5 bases, the J end by 7 bases, with 14 bases between. Germline V lookup: CDR1 MNHEY, CDR2 SMNVEV (reference sequence).

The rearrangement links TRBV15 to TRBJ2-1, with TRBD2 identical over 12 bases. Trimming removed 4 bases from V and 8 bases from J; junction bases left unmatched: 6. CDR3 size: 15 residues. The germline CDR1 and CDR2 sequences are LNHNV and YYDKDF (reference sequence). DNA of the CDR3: TGTGCCACCAGCACACTAGCGGGAGGTAAGGATGAGCAGTTCTTC. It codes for CATSTLAGGKDEQFF.

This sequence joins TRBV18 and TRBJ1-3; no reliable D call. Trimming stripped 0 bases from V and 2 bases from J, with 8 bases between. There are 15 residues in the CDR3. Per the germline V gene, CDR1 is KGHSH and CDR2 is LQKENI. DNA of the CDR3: TGTGCCAGCTCACCACCGAGCGGACCTGGAAACACCATATATTTT. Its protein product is CASSPPSGPGNTIYF.